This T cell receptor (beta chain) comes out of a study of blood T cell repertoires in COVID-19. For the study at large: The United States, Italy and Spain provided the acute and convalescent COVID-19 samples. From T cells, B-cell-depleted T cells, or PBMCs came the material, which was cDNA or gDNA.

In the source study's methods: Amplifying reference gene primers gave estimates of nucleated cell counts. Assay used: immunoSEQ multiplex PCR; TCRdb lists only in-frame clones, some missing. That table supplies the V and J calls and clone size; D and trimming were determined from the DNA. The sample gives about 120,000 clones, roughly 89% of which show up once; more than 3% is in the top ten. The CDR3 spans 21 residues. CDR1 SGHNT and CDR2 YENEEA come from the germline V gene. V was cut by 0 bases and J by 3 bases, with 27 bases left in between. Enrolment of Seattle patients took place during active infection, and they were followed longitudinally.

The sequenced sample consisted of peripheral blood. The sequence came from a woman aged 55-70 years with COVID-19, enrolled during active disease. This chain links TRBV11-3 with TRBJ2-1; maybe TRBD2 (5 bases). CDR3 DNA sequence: TGTGCCAGCAGCTTAGATCTCACCCTGTGGGGAGCTCCCGAACTCTACAATGAGCAGTTCTTC. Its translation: CASSLDLTLWGAPELYNEQFF.